Listed here is a single T cell receptor (beta chain). Its antigen is undetermined. This sample was taken from a study of glioma-infiltrating T cells. Whole-study findings and limits: Tissue-blood divergence was below expectation in non-neoplastic patients, above in gliomas. CDR3 overlap between tissue and blood was very small.

This CDR3 region has 11 residues. Trimming took 3 bases from V and 7 from J, leaving 6 bases between them. The iRepertoire nested amplicon-rescue multiplex PCR amplified TCR alpha and beta CDR3s from RNA. One-step reverse transcription and amplification started from about 100-400 ng of tissue mRNA or PBMC total RNA. TCRdb re-called the multiplex PCR reads through MiXCR, storing one row per CDR3 protein. Here the sample spans 100,000 to 150,000 distinct CDR3 sequences, 24% being singletons. Sequencing was performed on glioma tissue, nonneoplastic brain tissue, or PBMCs (not recorded which). The source of this sequence is a human donor with low-grade glioma or glioblastoma, undergoing nonglioma brain surgery, or in good health (not recorded which). V usage is TRBV12-3 or TRBV12-4 and J usage is TRBJ1-2; D ambiguous. The CDR3 bases are TGTGCCAGCAGTTTTCGTAGTGGCTACACCTTC. Its translation: CASSFRSGYTF.